These 4 T cell receptor beta chains share one sample of origin, sequenced in a study of cytomegalovirus exposure and HLA in healthy donors. The PCR made use of 60 Vbeta and 13 Jbeta primers. TCRdb's table, derived via immunoSEQ multiplex PCR, lists solely in-frame clones and lacks some. The profile shows tens of thousands of clones, 72% of them singletons. The source material was PBMCs. These receptors were taken from a woman aged 40 to 55 in good health and CMV-seropositive.

The rearrangement links TRBV29-1 to TRBJ1-2; 7 bases are shared with TRBD1. Germline V gene data show CDR1 as SQVTM and CDR2 as ANQGSEA. There are 12 residues in the CDR3. Trimming removed 4 bases from V and 5 bases from J; junction bases left unmatched: 4. CDR3 sequence: CSVVEGAYGYTF. CDR3 DNA: TGCAGCGTTGTGGAGGGGGCGTATGGCTACACCTTC.

The genes are TRBV10-3 and TRBJ1-1; D is undetermined. The germline CDR1 and CDR2 sequences are ENHRY and SYGVKD. The V gene lost 6 bases and the J gene lost 4 bases, with 15 bases spanning the gap. The CDR3 covers 14 residues. The CDR3 nucleotides are TGTGCCATCAGACCGACGGTTAGCGCCACTGAAGCTTTCTTT. This encodes CAIRPTVSATEAFF.

The CDR3 DNA reads TGTGCCAGCAGCCGGGACTCAGAGACCCAGTACTTC. This sequence encodes CASSRDSETQYF. This rearrangement joins TRBV5-6 to TRBJ2-5, with D possibly matching TRBD2 (6 bases). The CDR3 spans 12 residues. V was shortened by 4 bases and J by 4 bases, with 8 bases between the two germline ends. Germline V gives CDR1 SGHDT, CDR2 YYEEEE.

This clone was counted once. The chain joins TRBV27 to TRBJ2-5, with 10 positions matching TRBD2. Trimming at V came to 5 bases and at J to 5 bases, leaving 5 bases not matched to a gene. Germline CDR1 is MNHEY and CDR2 is SMNVEV (reference sequence). The CDR3 runs 14 residues. CDR3 coding DNA: TGTGCCAGCAGTCAAGCGGGGGGGCGGGAGACCCAGTACTTC. The encoded protein is CASSQAGGRETQYF.